A single sample gave rise to the 12 T cell receptor beta chains below, sequenced in a study of blood T cell repertoires in COVID-19. Libraries were prepared by immunoSEQ multiplex PCR; TCRdb keeps only in-frame clonotypes and omits some of them. The top ten hold over 7.5% of the sample, which has 200,000 to 300,000 clones, roughly 80% seen once. Sequenced input: peripheral blood. Every receptor here comes from a woman older than 75 with acute or convalescent COVID-19.

The chain links TRBV10-3 to TRBJ1-2, with D unclear. Trimming took off 3 bases at V and 2 bases at J, with 16 bases between the two ends. Germline CDR1 reads ENHRY; CDR2 reads SYGVKD. CDR3 length: 16 residues. CDR3 sequence reads: CAISEGVRERNYGYTF. The CDR3 nucleotides are TGTGCCATCAGTGAAGGAGTAAGAGAGCGAAACTATGGCTACACCTTC.

This clone occurred a few times. The gene calls are TRBV6-5 and TRBJ2-3, with 8 bases lining up with TRBD2. V shed 6 bases and J 0 bases; nucleotides not matched to a gene: 5. The germline gives CDR1 MNHEY, CDR2 SVGAGI. There are 15 residues in the CDR3. The chain's CDR3 is CASRRAGGSTDTQYF. CDR3 bases: TGTGCCAGCAGGAGGGCGGGGGGAAGCACAGATACGCAGTATTTT.

The V and J genes are TRBV5-1 and TRBJ1-1; no definite D call. CDR3 length: 14 residues. The germline V gene encodes CDR1 SGHRS and CDR2 YFSETQ. V was clipped by 10 bases and J by 1 base, with 17 bases between them. The CDR3 sequence is CACGAGPKNTEAFF. The CDR3 nucleotides read TGCGCCTGCGGAGCCGGTCCAAAGAACACTGAAGCTTTCTTT. Based on the CDR3 plus reference TRBV5-1 and TRBJ1-1, the full variable domain is KAGVTQTPRYLIKTRGQQVTLSCSPISGHRSVSWYQQTPGQGLQFLFEYFSETQRNKGNFPGRFSGRQFSNSRSEMNVSTLELGDSALYLCACGAGPKNTEAFFGQGTRLTVV.

V is TRBV7-3 and J is TRBJ2-2; perhaps TRBD2 as D (6 bases). In germline, CDR1 is SGHTA, CDR2 FQGTGA. This CDR3 contains 14 residues. V dropped 0 bases and J dropped 6 bases, with 8 bases sitting between them. The CDR3 region has the DNA TGTGCCAGCAGCTTAACTGCGGGGTCCGGGGAGCTGTTTTTT. It encodes CASSLTAGSGELFF. Complete variable domain (other parts from reference TRBV7-3 and TRBJ2-2): GAGVSQTPSNKVTEKGKYVELRCDPISGHTALYWYRQSLGQGPEFLIYFQGTGAADDSGLPNDRFFAVRPEGSVSTLKIQRTERGDSAVYLCASSLTAGSGELFFGEGSRLTVL.

The V call is TRBV6-5, the J call TRBJ2-7; D uncertain. Germline lookup yields CDR1 MNHEY and CDR2 SVGAGI. This CDR3 spans 12 amino acids. Trimming stripped 6 bases from V and 3 bases from J, with 9 bases between. CDR3 coding DNA: TGTGCCAGCAGCGCCAGTTACTACGAGCAGTACTTC. Translating gives CASSASYYEQYF.

This chain uses TRBV28 with TRBJ1-5; possible D gene TRBD1, 5 bases. CDR3 length equals 15 residues. The germline V gene encodes CDR1 MDHEN and CDR2 SYDVKM. Trimming removed 3 bases from V and 2 bases from J, with 11 bases in between. CDR3 sequence reads: CASSFQGRGNQPQHF. The CDR3 nucleotides are TGTGCCAGCAGTTTCCAGGGTCGAGGCAATCAGCCCCAGCATTTT.

The CDR3 DNA reads TGTGCCAGCAGTTTATCCGGGACAGGGGACTATGGCTACACCTTC. Encoded protein: CASSLSGTGDYGYTF. The J gene is TRBJ1-2, the V gene TRBV27; 10 positions match TRBD1. The length of the CDR3 is 15 residues. Germline lookup yields CDR1 MNHEY and CDR2 SMNVEV (reference sequence). Trimming cost V 0 bases and J 3 bases; bases outside gene matches: 1.

This chain links TRBV18 with TRBJ1-5; D remains unclear. The V end was cut by 3 bases, the J end by 2 bases, with 11 bases between. Per germline, CDR1 KGHSH and CDR2 LQKENI. This CDR3 contains 15 residues. The DNA for the CDR3 is TGTGCCAGCTCACCCACCGACTTGGGCAATCAGCCCCAGCATTTT. As protein: CASSPTDLGNQPQHF.

The chain carries TRBV7-2 and TRBJ1-2; D not certain. The ends were cut back, 1 base at V and 1 base at J, with 7 bases in the middle. From germline, CDR1 is SGHTA and CDR2 FQGNSA. The CDR3 sequence is 14 residues long. Here the CDR3 DNA reads TGTGCCAGCAGCTTAGGTACAGATAACTATGGCTACACCTTC. Its translation is CASSLGTDNYGYTF.

This chain links TRBV6-5 with TRBJ1-1; TRBD1 matches 9 bases. The CDR3 runs to 15 residues. Germline CDR1 and CDR2: MNHEY and SVGAGI. The ends lost 0 bases at V and 5 bases at J; junction bases unmatched: 4. DNA of the CDR3: TGTGCCAGCAGTTACTCGAGACAGGGGGAAACTGAAGCTTTCTTT. It codes for CASSYSRQGETEAFF.

The CDR3 bases are TGTGCCTGGAGTGAGGCAGGGGATAATTCACCCCTCCACTTT. This gives the protein CAWSEAGDNSPLHF. The gene calls are TRBV30 and TRBJ1-6; D perhaps matches TRBD1 (6 bases). The CDR3 sequence is 14 residues long. The V gene's germline CDR1 is GTSNPN and CDR2 SVGIG (reference sequence). The V gene lost 1 base and the J gene lost 5 bases, with 9 bases spanning the gap.

The chain has TRBV5-1 and TRBJ2-7; unclear D gene. This CDR3 comprises 15 residues. Germline CDR1 and CDR2: SGHRS and YFSETQ. Trimming took off 0 bases at V and 0 bases at J, with 10 bases between the two ends. The CDR3 region is CASSLVAGISYEQYF. CDR3 coding DNA: TGCGCCAGCAGCTTGGTTGCAGGCATCTCCTACGAGCAGTACTTC.